This entry features one T cell receptor (beta chain) sequence. Its specificity is not known. PCR amplification relied on 60 Vbeta primers (plus 13 Jbeta primers). Measured with immunoSEQ multiplex PCR; TCRdb has only the in-frame clones, and not every one. The sample lists 100,000 or so clones, around four fifths occurring once. Germline-derived CDR1 and CDR2 are SQVTM and ANQGSEA. The V segment lost 4 bases and the J segment 7 bases; nucleotides outside the gene matches: 4. The length of the CDR3 is 13 residues. This sample is drawn from a study of cytomegalovirus exposure and HLA in healthy donors. About the research overall: Among around 200 million T cells, an earlier analysis found about 110 million unique TCR beta sequences.

Study-wide points: After further analysis at a later stage, 16,951 TCR beta sequences were associated with HLA alleles at 0.05 false discovery rate.

The rearrangement uses TRBV29-1 and TRBJ2-1; TRBD2 matches at 10 bases. The TCR sequence derives from a man aged 35 to 55 in good health and CMV-seronegative. Sequencing was carried out using PBMCs. DNA for the CDR3: TGCAGCGTTGCGTCTAGCGGGGGTAATGAGCAGTTCTTC. This translates into CSVASSGGNEQFF.